One and the same sample provided the 15 T cell receptor beta chains below, sequenced in a study of cytomegalovirus exposure and HLA in healthy donors. PCR was performed using 60 Vbeta and 13 Jbeta primers. TCRdb keeps only in-frame clones here, not all; method: immunoSEQ multiplex PCR. This sample has around 190,000 clones, with around 75% found just once. Sample: PBMCs. Receptors were obtained from a female donor in good health and CMV-seronegative.

The rearrangement joins TRBV7-9 to TRBJ1-4; 7 positions match TRBD1. V lost 3 bases, J lost 7 bases, and 5 bases stayed unmatched. Germline lookup yields CDR1 SEHNR and CDR2 FQNEAQ (reference sequence). This CDR3 spans 14 amino acids. The CDR3 protein is CASSFRGSFEKLFF. DNA of the CDR3: TGTGCCAGCAGCTTCAGGGGGAGCTTTGAAAAACTGTTTTTT.

J is TRBJ2-1 and V is TRBV30, with TRBD2 matching over 7 bases. V lost 5 bases, J lost 2 bases, and 6 bases stayed unmatched. Germline V CDR1 and CDR2: GTSNPN, SVGIG (reference sequence). This CDR3 spans 14 amino acids. CDR3 loop: CAWASGQAYNEQFF. The CDR3 bases are TGTGCCTGGGCTAGCGGCCAAGCCTACAATGAGCAGTTCTTC.

The V gene is TRBV6-1, the J gene TRBJ2-5, with D perhaps TRBD1 (6 bases). The CDR3 length is 13 residues. V was shortened by 5 bases and J by 3 bases, with 10 bases between the two germline ends. Per germline, CDR1 MNHNS and CDR2 SASEGT. The CDR3 here is CASSLDRKETQYF. The CDR3 nucleotides read TGTGCCAGCAGTTTGGACAGAAAAGAGACCCAGTACTTC.

The chain links TRBV10-3 to TRBJ1-5; D is unresolved. The CDR3 loop spans 13 amino acids. Trimming took 4 bases from V and 9 from J, leaving 13 bases between them. Germline-derived CDR1 and CDR2 are ENHRY and SYGVKD. CDR3 in amino acids: CAISAGGLRPQHF. The CDR3 DNA is TGTGCCATCAGTGCAGGTGGGCTTCGGCCCCAGCATTTT.

The chain has TRBV19 and TRBJ1-1, with D uncertain. The V and J ends lost 4 bases and 10 bases respectively, with 19 bases between them. This CDR3 has 14 amino acids. The germline V gene encodes CDR1 LNHDA and CDR2 SQIVND (reference sequence). CDR3 bases: TGTGCCAGTAGTACGAGAGACCGACTCGCTGGAGCTTTCTTT. Translating gives CASSTRDRLAGAFF.

This chain links TRBV11-3 with TRBJ2-2; 9 bases line up with TRBD1. The CDR3 extends over 17 amino acids. With 1 base clipped from V and 7 bases from J, the junction kept 10 bases outside the gene matches. Germline assignment: CDR1 SGHNT and CDR2 YENEEA. The CDR3 is CASSLAPLQGAGGELFF. The CDR3 nucleotides are TGTGCCAGCAGCTTAGCCCCCTTACAGGGGGCCGGCGGGGAGCTGTTTTTT.

The chain uses TRBV6-6 and TRBJ2-1, with a tentative D call TRBD2 (6 bases). Germline loops: CDR1 MNHNY, CDR2 SVGAGI (reference sequence). Between the trimmed V and J ends, which lost 8 bases and 6 bases, there was a span of 11 bases. The CDR3 has 12 amino acids. CDR3 in amino acids: CASGETSNEQFF. In nucleotides, the CDR3 is TGTGCCAGCGGCGAGACTAGCAATGAGCAGTTCTTC.

CDR3 loop: CASSEQGDYGYTF. The CDR3 DNA reads as TGTGCCAGCAGTGAACAGGGGGACTATGGCTACACCTTC. V and J are TRBV6-1 and TRBJ1-2; 7 bases agree with TRBD1. CDR1 and CDR2 from the germline V gene are MNHNS and SASEGT. The ends lost 2 bases at V and 3 bases at J; junction bases unmatched: 0. The CDR3 contains 13 residues.

A single count supports this clone. The gene calls are TRBV29-1 and TRBJ2-1; 10 bases match TRBD2. CDR1 and CDR2 (germline): SQVTM, ANQGSEA. The CDR3 totals 13 residues. The CDR3 here is CRVTAGGPHEQFF. CDR3 bases: TGCAGAGTGACAGCGGGAGGGCCCCATGAGCAGTTCTTC.

The chain joins TRBV19 to TRBJ1-2; no clear D gene. The CDR3 sequence is 12 residues long. CDR1 and CDR2 from the germline V gene are LNHDA and SQIVND (reference sequence). V lost 7 bases, J lost 5 bases, and 11 bases lay in between. The CDR3 loop reads CASMFRNYGYTF. The CDR3 DNA reads TGTGCCAGTATGTTCAGGAATTATGGCTACACCTTC.

CDR3 nucleotides: TGTGCCAGCAGCCCAGGGGGACTAGCGTTAGCCAAAAACATTCAGTACTTC. The encoded protein is CASSPGGLALAKNIQYF. The V call is TRBV7-2, the J call TRBJ2-4; 10 nucleotides line up with TRBD2. The ends lost 5 bases at V and 0 bases at J; junction bases unmatched: 7. In germline, CDR1 is SGHTA, CDR2 FQGNSA. The CDR3 contains 17 residues.

V gene TRBV14 combines with J gene TRBJ2-7; TRBD2 might be the D (6 bases). Trimming took off 4 bases at V and 2 bases at J, with 12 bases between the two ends. This CDR3 has 14 amino acids. CDR1 SGHDN and CDR2 FVKESK come from the germline V gene. The CDR3: CASSLPGLAYEQYF. CDR3 nucleotides: TGTGCCAGCAGCCTCCCGGGACTTGCCTACGAGCAGTACTTC.

This clone was found a few times. This rearrangement joins TRBV10-3 to TRBJ1-6, with a possible D match to TRBD1 (6 bases). Germline V CDR1 and CDR2: ENHRY, SYGVKD. The CDR3 runs to 13 residues. Trimming cost V 7 bases and J 6 bases, with 10 bases left between them. CDR3 loop: CAINGGLNSPLHF. The CDR3 DNA is TGTGCCATCAACGGGGGGCTTAATTCACCCCTCCACTTT.

The V call is TRBV7-3, the J call TRBJ2-2; D unresolved. Trimming took 2 bases from V and 1 from J, leaving 5 bases between them. CDR3 length: 14 amino acids. CDR1 SGHTA and CDR2 FQGTGA come from the germline V gene. The CDR3 sequence: CASSLYKNTGELFF. The CDR3 DNA reads as TGTGCCAGCAGCTTATACAAGAACACCGGGGAGCTGTTTTTT.

J is TRBJ1-4 and V is TRBV5-1, with a possible D match to TRBD1 (5 bases). The CDR3 is 15 amino acids. Trimming pared 2 bases from V and 2 bases from J, leaving 10 bases between. In germline, CDR1 is SGHRS, CDR2 YFSETQ. The CDR3 bases are TGCGCCAGCAGCTTAGTGACAGAGACTAATGAAAAACTGTTTTTT. This gives the protein CASSLVTETNEKLFF.